What follows are 19 T cell receptor beta chains derived from one specimen sequenced in a study of shared clonotypes between healthy human individuals. Assay: immunoSEQ multiplex PCR; the TCRdb copy retains only in-frame clones and omits some. The repertoire holds around 1.4 million clones, with around 98.5% as singletons. The specimen sequenced was naive CD4+ T cells sorted from blood. Stated subset: CD45RA+ positively selected. The receptors originated from a man aged 25 to 45 in good health.

The chain couples TRBV6-1 to TRBJ2-7, with 7 bases identical to TRBD1. Unmatched junction bases numbered 11, after V lost 3 bases and J lost 3 bases. This CDR3 region has 16 residues. CDR1 is MNHNS, CDR2 SASEGT, per germline. CDR3 DNA sequence: TGTGCCAGCAGTGAGGCTCTTGCACGGACAGGCTACGAGCAGTACTTC. It translates to CASSEALARTGYEQYF.

The CDR3 loop is CASSQALAGGTDTQYF. In DNA, the CDR3 is TGCGCCAGCAGCCAAGCCCTAGCGGGGGGCACAGATACGCAGTATTTT. The rearrangement uses TRBV4-3 and TRBJ2-3; 10 nucleotides agree with TRBD2. V lost 1 base, J lost 1 base, and 2 bases stayed unmatched. The CDR3 loop spans 16 amino acids. From germline, CDR1 is LGHNA and CDR2 YSLEER.

The chain uses TRBV28 and TRBJ2-7, with D possibly being TRBD1 (5 bases). V gave up 2 bases and J gave up 9 bases, with 8 bases separating them. The germline CDR1 and CDR2 sequences are MDHEN and SYDVKM. CDR3 length: 11 amino acids. The DNA of the CDR3 is TGTGCCAGCAGTTTACCAGGGCCGCAGTACTTC. This gives the protein CASSLPGPQYF.

The gene calls are TRBV28 and TRBJ2-7; TRBD1 agrees at 10 bases. Germline V gene data show CDR1 as MDHEN and CDR2 as SYDVKM. CDR3 size: 14 residues. V was pared by 5 bases and J by 9 bases, with 10 bases of the junction left unmatched. The CDR3 is CASSEGQGNLRQYF. The CDR3 region has the DNA TGTGCCAGCAGTGAGGGACAGGGGAACCTACGGCAGTACTTC.

This clone has a single count. The rearrangement links TRBV29-1 to TRBJ2-5; weak D call: TRBD2 (7 bases). Looked up from germline, CDR1 is SQVTM and CDR2 is ANQGSEA. The V end was cut by 7 bases, the J end by 1 base, with 16 bases between. The CDR3 is 14 residues long. CDR3 residues: CSAGGHRSQETQYF. The CDR3 DNA follows: TGCAGCGCGGGGGGCCACCGAAGCCAAGAGACCCAGTACTTC.

The chain joins TRBV18 to TRBJ1-5; TRBD1 matches at 7 bases. Unmatched junction bases numbered 9, after V lost 3 bases and J lost 1 base. Germline loops: CDR1 KGHSH, CDR2 LQKENI. The CDR3 is 17 amino acids. CDR3 loop: CASSPKATGLSNQPQHF. In nucleotides, the CDR3 is TGTGCCAGCTCACCGAAAGCGACAGGGCTAAGCAATCAGCCCCAGCATTTT.

The J gene is TRBJ2-1, the V gene TRBV10-3, with D unclear. This CDR3 has 13 residues. V was shortened by 5 bases and J by 2 bases, with 7 bases between the two germline ends. Germline CDR1 is ENHRY and CDR2 is SYGVKD. CDR3 bases: TGTGCCATCAGTCTCGGGCCCTACAATGAGCAGTTCTTC. It specifies CAISLGPYNEQFF.

This chain joins TRBV6-6 and TRBJ1-2; tentatively, D is TRBD1 (6 bases). Germline V lookup: CDR1 MNHNY, CDR2 SVGAGI (reference sequence). V gave up 5 bases and J gave up 2 bases, with 9 bases separating them. The CDR3 is 13 residues long. CDR3 loop: CASSDRGNYGYTF. The CDR3 nucleotides read TGTGCCAGCAGTGATAGGGGGAACTATGGCTACACCTTC.

The chain couples TRBV28 to TRBJ2-7; TRBD2 aligns across 15 bases. CDR3 length equals 18 residues. The V gene end was trimmed by 3 bases and the J gene end by 2 bases; junction bases not matched to a gene: 8. Per germline, CDR1 MDHEN and CDR2 SYDVKM. For the CDR3, the DNA is TGTGCCAGCAGTTTTCTCGGACTAGCGGGAGGGGCCCCCTACGAGCAGTACTTC. The encoded protein is CASSFLGLAGGAPYEQYF.

Remarks on this clone: The same CDR3 is also encoded by other DNA sequences in this sample. The J gene is TRBJ2-7, the V gene TRBV18, with D uncertain. The CDR3 is 12 amino acids. V lost 0 bases and J lost 3, with 3 bases in between. CDR1 KGHSH and CDR2 LQKENI come from the germline V gene. The CDR3 nucleotides are TGTGCCAGCTCACCACCAAGCTACGAGCAGTACTTC. Translated: CASSPPSYEQYF.

A single count supports this clone. The chain combines TRBV27 with TRBJ2-7, with no clear D. CDR1 is MNHEY, CDR2 SMNVEV, per germline (reference sequence). Trimming took off 0 bases at V and 3 bases at J, with 9 bases between the two ends. This CDR3 spans 14 amino acids. In DNA form, the CDR3 reads TGTGCCAGCAGTTTATCGATATTAAGCTACGAGCAGTACTTC. It translates to CASSLSILSYEQYF.

The chain joins TRBV29-1 to TRBJ2-3, with 8 bases lining up with TRBD1. J gave up 2 bases and V 5 bases, and 6 bases lay outside the gene matches. This CDR3 comprises 14 residues. Germline lookup yields CDR1 SQVTM and CDR2 ANQGSEA. Here the CDR3 reads CSVRPGGVTDTQYF. In DNA, the CDR3 is TGCAGCGTTCGTCCAGGGGGCGTCACAGATACGCAGTATTTT.

V gene TRBV7-3 combines with J gene TRBJ2-2; D ambiguous. Trimming shortened V by 7 bases and J by 3 bases, and 12 bases separated the two germline ends. Germline V gene sequence: CDR1 SGHTA, CDR2 FQGTGA. This CDR3 comprises 14 residues. This CDR3 reads CASTTDTYTGELFF. The CDR3 DNA sequence: TGTGCCAGCACCACAGACACCTACACCGGGGAGCTGTTTTTT.

Details on this clone: This sample also contains other DNA sequences that code for the same CDR3. V and J are TRBV9 and TRBJ2-3; no reliable D call. Trimming took off 4 bases at V and 0 bases at J, with 9 bases between the two ends. The CDR3 contains 14 residues. CDR1 SGDLS and CDR2 YYNGEE come from the germline V gene. CDR3 protein: CASSPRWSTDTQYF. For the CDR3, the DNA is TGTGCCAGCAGCCCCCGATGGAGCACAGATACGCAGTATTTT. The full variable domain, with the rest looked up from reference TRBV9 and TRBJ2-3, is DSGVTQTPKHLITATGQRVTLRCSPRSGDLSVYWYQQSLDQGLQFLIQYYNGEERAKGNILERFSAQQFPDLHSELNLSSLELGDSALYFCASSPRWSTDTQYFGPGTRLTVL.

The rearrangement joins TRBV9 to TRBJ1-2; D is possibly TRBD1 (5 bases). The CDR3 consists of 16 residues. CDR1 SGDLS and CDR2 YYNGEE come from the germline V gene. V lost 3 bases and J lost 1, with 16 bases in between. The CDR3 nucleotides read TGTGCCAGCAGCGCCGGACGGGGGAGCGGTAACTATGGCTACACCTTC. Its protein product is CASSAGRGSGNYGYTF.

This clone came up once. The chain is built from TRBV28 and TRBJ2-3, with TRBD2 matching 12 bases. Germline trimming cut 2 bases from V and 2 bases from J; bases unmatched to any gene: 8. Germline CDR1 MDHEN, CDR2 SYDVKM. The length of the CDR3 is 18 residues. The CDR3 region is CASSLGLGLAGATDTQYF. The CDR3 nucleotides read TGTGCCAGCAGTTTAGGCCTGGGACTAGCGGGCGCCACAGATACGCAGTATTTT. Looking up the rest from reference TRBV28 and TRBJ2-3 gives the full variable domain: DVKVTQSSRYLVKRTGEKVFLECVQDMDHENMFWYRQDPGLGLRLIYFSYDVKMKEKGDIPEGYSVSREKKERFSLILESASTNQTSMYLCASSLGLGLAGATDTQYFGPGTRLTVL.

The chain couples TRBV6-1 to TRBJ1-2; D uncertain. This CDR3 region has 14 residues. The germline V and J ends were trimmed by 2 bases and 4 bases, with 11 bases remaining between them. Germline V CDR1 and CDR2: MNHNS, SASEGT. CDR3 sequence reads: CASSESGGSYGYTF. The CDR3 region has the DNA TGTGCCAGCAGTGAATCCGGCGGCAGCTATGGCTACACCTTC.

The chain joins TRBV25-1 to TRBJ2-7; D remains ambiguous. V lost 6 bases, J lost 2 bases, and 8 bases lay in between. CDR3 length: 12 amino acids. From germline, CDR1 is MGHDK and CDR2 SYGVNS. CDR3 nucleotides: TGTGCCAGCAGCTTGAATACCTACGAGCAGTACTTC. It encodes CASSLNTYEQYF.

The chain couples TRBV28 to TRBJ1-5, with D perhaps TRBD1 (5 bases). The CDR3 runs to 14 residues. The ends were cut back, 8 bases at V and 11 bases at J, with 22 bases in the middle. Germline V CDR1 and CDR2: MDHEN, SYDVKM. DNA for the CDR3: TGTGCCAGCGGAGAACCGATTGGGGGGAGGTCCCAGCATTTT. Translated: CASGEPIGGRSQHF.